This T cell receptor (beta chain) stems from a study of OX40 agonist ivuxolimab in advanced cancers. About the study: An agonistic human IgG2 monoclonal antibody against OX40 (CD134) was given. Cohort: about 82% men, mean age about 62, aged about 23 to 80. Earlier anti-PD-1, anti-PD-L1 or anti-CTLA-4 therapy was permitted; 35% to 50% had received some.

Clones were read by immunoSEQ multiplex PCR, and TCRdb kept only the in-frame ones, dropping some. The sample includes about 100,000 clones, less than 95% of them seen just once. This clone was counted a single time. Its specificity is not known. Per germline, CDR1 MNHNS and CDR2 SASEGT. The CDR3 runs to 12 residues. Trimming stripped 7 bases from V and 3 bases from J, with 10 bases between. The study's findings and limits: What antigens the expanded peripheral T cells recognized was never established.

This specimen consisted of CD4+ or CD8+ T cells sorted from blood, obtained in a trial of the OX40 agonist ivuxolimab. The TCR sequence derives from an adult with an advanced solid tumor such as melanoma, head and neck, liver or kidney cancer. The rearrangement joins TRBV6-1 to TRBJ2-7; the D is unclear. For the CDR3, the DNA is TGTGCCAGCACCGCGTTCGTCTACGAGCAGTACTTC. As protein: CASTAFVYEQYF.